A single TCR beta chain is shown here with its context. The antigen remains undetermined. The CDR3 has 17 residues. V trimming: 4 bases; J trimming: 1 base; junction bases outside the gene matches: 5. Germline CDR1 ENHRY, CDR2 SYGVKD. PCR was performed using 60 Vbeta and 13 Jbeta primers. Produced via immunoSEQ multiplex PCR; TCRdb's table is partial and in-frame only. The table lists around 200,000 clones, with approximately 0.8% in the top ten. The data were obtained in a study of cytomegalovirus exposure and HLA in healthy donors. Study observations and caveats: Rare TCR sequences dominated, though some public TCRs recurred in many donors. In most subjects, TCR beta sequences reportedly gave accurate predictions of HLA-A and HLA-B alleles. Later, TCR association rates were found to vary by HLA locus, highest for DRB1 and lowest for HLA-C.

The clonotype comes from a woman between 18 and 29 years old in good health and CMV-seropositive. This chain connects TRBV10-3 to TRBJ2-5, with TRBD2 matching over 14 bases. The sample taken for sequencing was PBMCs. CDR3 protein: CAISVGTSGGAQETQYF. The CDR3 bases are TGTGCCATCAGTGTCGGGACTAGCGGGGGAGCCCAAGAGACCCAGTACTTC.